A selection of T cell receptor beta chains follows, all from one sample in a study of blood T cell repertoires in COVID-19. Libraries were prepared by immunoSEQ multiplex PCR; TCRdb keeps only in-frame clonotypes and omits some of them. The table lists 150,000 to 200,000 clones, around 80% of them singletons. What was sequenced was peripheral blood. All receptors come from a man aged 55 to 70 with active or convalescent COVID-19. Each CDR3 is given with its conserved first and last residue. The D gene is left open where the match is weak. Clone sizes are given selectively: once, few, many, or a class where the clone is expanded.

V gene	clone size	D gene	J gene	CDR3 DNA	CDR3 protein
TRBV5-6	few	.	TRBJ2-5	TGTGCCAGCAGTACTCCTCTCGGACAGTACCAAGAGACCCAGTACTTC	CASSTPLGQYQETQYF
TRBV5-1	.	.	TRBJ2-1	TGCGCCAGCAGCCGTGACAGGTTTGTCGATGAGCAGTTCTTC	CASSRDRFVDEQFF
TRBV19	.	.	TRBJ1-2	TGTGCCAGTAGTACCGACAAGAACTATGGCTACACCTTC	CASSTDKNYGYTF
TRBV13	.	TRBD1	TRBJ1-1	TGTGCCAGCAGCTCCGGACAGGCCTTCGCGGGGTGGGCTGAAGCTTTCTTT	CASSSGQAFAGWAEAFF
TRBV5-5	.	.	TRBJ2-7	TGTGCCATGGCGGGCGAAAGCTCCTACGAGCAGTACTTC	CAMAGESSYEQYF
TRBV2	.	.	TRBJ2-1	TGTGCCAGCACACTGCAGGGGAGCTCCTACAATGAGCAGTTCTTC	CASTLQGSSYNEQFF
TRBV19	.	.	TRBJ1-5	TGTGCCAGTAGACCCCGGGGGGGTATTGGCAATCAGCCCCAGCATTTT	CASRPRGGIGNQPQHF
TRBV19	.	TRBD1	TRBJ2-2	TGTGCCAGTAGTCCCCTCACAGGGGATCTCACCGGGGAGCTGTTTTTT	CASSPLTGDLTGELFF
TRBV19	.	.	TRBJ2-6	TGTGCCAGCGAACCGACAGCCTCTGGGGCCAACGTCCTGACTTTC	CASEPTASGANVLTF
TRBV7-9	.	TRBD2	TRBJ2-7	TGTGCCAGCAGCTTGGGGGGGAGCGGGAACTCCTACGAGCAGTACTTC	CASSLGGSGNSYEQYF
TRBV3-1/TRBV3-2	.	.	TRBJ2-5	TGTGCCAGCAGCCCGAGCGAAGCGATAGAGACCCAGTACTTC	CASSPSEAIETQYF
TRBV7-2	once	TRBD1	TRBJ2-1	TGTGCCAGCAGCTGGGGGACAGGGAGAGTGGGTGGCTCCTACAATGAGCAGTTCTTC	CASSWGTGRVGGSYNEQFF
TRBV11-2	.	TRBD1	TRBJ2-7	TGTGCCAGCAGCTTAGTCCCGGACAGGGGATCCTACGAGCAGTACTTC	CASSLVPDRGSYEQYF
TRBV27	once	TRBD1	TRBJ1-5	TGTGCCAGCAGTGAGACAGGGGTGTGGCGCAATCAGCCCCAGCATTTT	CASSETGVWRNQPQHF
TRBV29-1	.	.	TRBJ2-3	TGCAGCGACCGAACTGGTACAGATACGCAGTATTTT	CSDRTGTDTQYF
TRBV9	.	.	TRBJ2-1	TGTGCCAGCAGCCCGACAGGTTACAATGAGCAGTTCTTC	CASSPTGYNEQFF
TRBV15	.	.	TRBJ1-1	TGTGCCACCAGCAGGGACACAGGGAGGGACACTGAAGCTTTCTTT	CATSRDTGRDTEAFF
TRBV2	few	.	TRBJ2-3	TGTGCCAGCAGTGTTTATGGAGGGGAAGGCACAGATACGCAGTATTTT	CASSVYGGEGTDTQYF
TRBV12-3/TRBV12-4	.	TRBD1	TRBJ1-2	TGTGCCAGCAGTCTAGACAGGGTAGGGGGCTACACCTTC	CASSLDRVGGYTF
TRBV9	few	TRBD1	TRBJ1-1	TGTGCCAGCAGCCCGGGACAGGGCGCTTCTGAAGCTTTCTTT	CASSPGQGASEAFF
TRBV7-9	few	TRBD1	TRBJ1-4	TGTGCCAGCAGCTCGACGTTAGGGACAGGGGGTTTATATGAAAAACTGTTTTTT	CASSSTLGTGGLYEKLFF
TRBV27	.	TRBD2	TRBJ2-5	TGTGCCAGCAGTGCCTTAGCGGGGGGCCAAGAGACCCAGTACTTC	CASSALAGGQETQYF
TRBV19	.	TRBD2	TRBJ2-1	TGTGCCAGTAGTATCACGTGGGGGGGGAGTTTCGGCAATGAGCAGTTCTTC	CASSITWGGSFGNEQFF
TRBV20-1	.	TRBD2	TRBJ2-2	TGCAGTGCTAGTCCTAGCGGGAACACCGGGGAGCTGTTTTTT	CSASPSGNTGELFF
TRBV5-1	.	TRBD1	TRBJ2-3	TGCGCCAGCAGCTTGGCGCCCGGGACAGGGTCAGATACGCAGTATTTT	CASSLAPGTGSDTQYF
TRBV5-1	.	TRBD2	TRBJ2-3	TGCGCCAGCAGCACCCGACTAGCGGGACTCCCCGATACGCAGTATTTT	CASSTRLAGLPDTQYF